These 31 T cell receptor beta chains originate from one sample sequenced in a study of shared clonotypes between healthy human individuals. Terminally differentiated effector memory CD45RA+ cells were excluded by CCR7 positive selection of CD45RO-negative cells. Repertoires were generated with immunoSEQ multiplex PCR, while TCRdb's copy carries only in-frame clones and drops some. The sample has around 2,100,000 clones, about 95% seen once. The sample taken for sequencing was naive CD8+ T cells sorted from blood. The receptor set was obtained from a young man in good health.

This sequence joins TRBV4-3 and TRBJ2-3; no firm D call. The germline V gene has CDR1 LGHNA and CDR2 YSLEER. The CDR3 length is 15 residues. The V gene lost 0 bases and the J gene lost 1 base, with 8 bases spanning the gap. In nucleotides, the CDR3 is TGCGCCAGCAGCCAAGAGGCCGAGCGCACAGATACGCAGTATTTT. The encoded protein is CASSQEAERTDTQYF.

J is TRBJ2-3 and V is TRBV6-1; 11 positions match TRBD1. Germline loops: CDR1 MNHNS, CDR2 SASEGT. V lost 6 bases and J lost 3; bases outside the gene matches: 5. The CDR3 is 15 amino acids. The CDR3 loop is CASSHRDRGTDTQYF. The CDR3 nucleotides are TGTGCCAGCAGCCACCGGGACAGGGGGACAGATACGCAGTATTTT.

The chain uses TRBV5-1 and TRBJ1-2; D gene uncertain. Trimming took 0 bases from V and 4 from J, leaving 10 bases between them. CDR1 is SGHRS and CDR2 is YFSETQ in the germline V gene. The CDR3 covers 14 residues. CDR3 amino acids: CASSLVGHGYGYTF. DNA for the CDR3: TGCGCCAGCAGCTTGGTAGGGCACGGCTATGGCTACACCTTC.

The rearrangement joins TRBV5-6 to TRBJ2-2; D unclear. This CDR3 comprises 14 residues. Per germline, CDR1 SGHDT and CDR2 YYEEEE. V was pared by 0 bases and J by 5 bases, with 8 bases between. CDR3 loop: CASSLDPITGELFF. The DNA of the CDR3 is TGTGCCAGCAGCTTGGATCCCATTACCGGGGAGCTGTTTTTT.

Only one count was recorded for this clone. This chain uses TRBV6-6 with TRBJ1-2; tentative D call: TRBD1 (5 bases). The CDR3 consists of 13 residues. Deletions cut 7 bases from V and 8 bases from J, with 17 bases between. Germline loops: CDR1 MNHNY, CDR2 SVGAGI (reference sequence). The CDR3 DNA reads TGTGCCAGCAATCCCGACTCCAGGGAGGGCTACACCTTC. Protein: CASNPDSREGYTF.

This chain links TRBV27 with TRBJ2-3; D possibly corresponds to TRBD1 (5 bases). V lost 3 bases, J lost 6 bases, and 13 bases lay in between. CDR3 length: 14 amino acids. Germline V gene sequence: CDR1 MNHEY, CDR2 SMNVEV (reference sequence). The CDR3 nucleotides are TGTGCCAGCAGTTTGGGGCCCCGAGGCGATACGCAGTATTTT. Translation: CASSLGPRGDTQYF.

This clone was seen just once. V gene TRBV9 combines with J gene TRBJ2-1; D gene unclear. V was cut by 0 bases and J by 0 bases, with 10 bases left in between. Germline-derived CDR1 and CDR2 are SGDLS and YYNGEE. The CDR3 totals 16 residues. CDR3 amino acids: CASSVAWVNSYNEQFF. The CDR3 DNA sequence: TGTGCCAGCAGCGTAGCTTGGGTCAACTCCTACAATGAGCAGTTCTTC.

V gene TRBV9 combines with J gene TRBJ2-2; either TRBD1 or TRBD2 may fit D (5 bases each). CDR3 length: 15 amino acids. V was clipped by 3 bases and J by 4 bases, with 13 bases between them. Germline loops: CDR1 SGDLS, CDR2 YYNGEE. The DNA for the CDR3 is TGTGCCAGCAGCGGAGGGACCGGATTCACCGGGGAGCTGTTTTTT. As protein: CASSGGTGFTGELFF. Drawing the rest from reference TRBV9 and TRBJ2-2, the complete variable domain is DSGVTQTPKHLITATGQRVTLRCSPRSGDLSVYWYQQSLDQGLQFLIQYYNGEERAKGNILERFSAQQFPDLHSELNLSSLELGDSALYFCASSGGTGFTGELFFGEGSRLTVL.

The J gene is TRBJ2-7, the V gene TRBV7-9; 14 bases are shared with TRBD2. V gave up 0 bases and J gave up 0 bases; unmatched junction bases: 1. The CDR3 sequence is 17 residues long. Germline CDR1 reads SEHNR; CDR2 reads FQNEAQ (reference sequence). The DNA of the CDR3 is TGTGCCAGCAGCTTAGCTGGACTAGCGGGAGGCTCCTACGAGCAGTACTTC. This gives the protein CASSLAGLAGGSYEQYF.

The V call is TRBV11-2, the J call TRBJ1-1; tentative D call: TRBD1 (5 bases). V shed 1 base and J shed 10 bases, with 19 bases lying between them. This CDR3 contains 15 residues. Germline CDR1 SGHAT, CDR2 FQNNGV. The CDR3 DNA sequence: TGTGCCAGCAGCTTAGTTGGGTCGACAGCGCTTGTAGCTTTCTTT. Its translation: CASSLVGSTALVAFF.

This rearrangement joins TRBV10-3 to TRBJ1-2; D is perhaps TRBD1 (5 bases). V shed 5 bases and J shed 6 bases, with 7 bases lying between them. CDR3 length equals 11 residues. The germline gives CDR1 ENHRY, CDR2 SYGVKD. The CDR3 sequence: CAISKGDGYTF. The CDR3 DNA reads as TGTGCCATCAGTAAAGGGGATGGCTACACCTTC.

This chain's CDR3 is CASSQVIREGETQYF. CDR3 sequence (DNA): TGCGCCAGCAGCCAAGTTATAAGGGAAGGAGAGACCCAGTACTTC. V and J are TRBV4-3 and TRBJ2-5; D gene uncertain. This CDR3 has 15 residues. V was clipped by 1 base and J by 4 bases, with 13 bases between them. Germline V gene sequence: CDR1 LGHNA, CDR2 YSLEER.

The V and J genes are TRBV7-9 and TRBJ1-3; D gene unclear. The CDR3 sequence is 15 residues long. In germline, CDR1 is SEHNR, CDR2 FQNEAQ (reference sequence). V was cut by 4 bases and J by 1 base, with 11 bases left in between. The CDR3 loop reads CASSSGEHSGNTIYF. CDR3 bases: TGTGCCAGCAGCTCCGGGGAACATTCTGGAAACACCATATATTTT.

The genes are TRBV27 and TRBJ2-1; D possibly corresponds to TRBD2 (6 bases). CDR1 and CDR2 from the germline V gene are MNHEY and SMNVEV (reference sequence). V was clipped by 5 bases and J by 8 bases, with 16 bases between them. The CDR3 contains 14 residues. In nucleotides, the CDR3 is TGTGCCAGCAGTCAACTAGCTGAGATGGATGAGCAGTTCTTC. Translated, it gives CASSQLAEMDEQFF.

The chain carries TRBV11-2 and TRBJ2-3; D unresolved. There are 14 residues in the CDR3. The germline V gene has CDR1 SGHAT and CDR2 FQNNGV. Trimming cost V 3 bases and J 2 bases, with 9 bases left between them. In DNA, the CDR3 is TGTGCCAGCAGCTTCAACGGGCCCACAGATACGCAGTATTTT. It translates to CASSFNGPTDTQYF.

The chain is built from TRBV11-1 and TRBJ2-7, with D perhaps matching TRBD1 (6 bases). V gave up 5 bases and J gave up 2 bases, with 10 bases separating them. The CDR3 is 13 residues long. CDR1 is SGHAT, CDR2 FQDESV, per germline (reference sequence). In nucleotides, the CDR3 is TGTGCCAGCAGCCTCGGACAGCCCTACGAGCAGTACTTC. This translates into CASSLGQPYEQYF.

For this clone: This specimen includes other DNA sequences encoding the same CDR3. This rearrangement joins TRBV9 to TRBJ2-7, with 8 bases matching TRBD1. V lost 0 bases to trimming and J lost 2 bases; unmatched junction nucleotides: 4. Per the germline V gene, CDR1 is SGDLS and CDR2 is YYNGEE. The CDR3 is 15 amino acids. This CDR3 is CASSVEGTGAYEQYF. In DNA, the CDR3 is TGTGCCAGCAGCGTAGAAGGGACAGGAGCCTACGAGCAGTACTTC.

The chain is built from TRBV5-6 and TRBJ2-1; 9 bases align to TRBD1. CDR1 SGHDT and CDR2 YYEEEE come from the germline V gene. This CDR3 is built from 14 residues. J gave up 4 bases and V 4 bases, and 3 bases lay outside the gene matches. As DNA, the CDR3 is TGTGCCAGCAGCCGGGGGACAGGGTACAATGAGCAGTTCTTC. It encodes CASSRGTGYNEQFF.

The chain links TRBV19 to TRBJ1-1; D unclear. The CDR3 loop spans 14 amino acids. Trimming removed 9 bases from V and 1 base from J, with 15 bases in between. Germline lookup yields CDR1 LNHDA and CDR2 SQIVND (reference sequence). The chain's CDR3 is CASSLLGRNTEAFF. Here the CDR3 DNA reads TGTGCCAGCAGCCTTCTCGGACGGAACACTGAAGCTTTCTTT.

The V call is TRBV14, the J call TRBJ2-7; TRBD2 might be the D (5 bases). The V end lost 0 bases, the J end lost 7 bases, and 10 bases lay between the germline ends. The germline V gene encodes CDR1 SGHDN and CDR2 FVKESK. The CDR3 contains 13 residues. CDR3 amino acids: CASSQDGGVEQYF. The CDR3 nucleotides read TGTGCCAGCAGCCAAGATGGAGGTGTAGAGCAGTACTTC.

This clone was picked up one time. This chain links TRBV5-6 with TRBJ2-7; D is ambiguous. Between the trimmed V and J ends, which lost 0 bases and 10 bases, there was a span of 14 bases. The CDR3 is 13 amino acids. Germline V CDR1 and CDR2: SGHDT, YYEEEE. CDR3 protein: CASSLASGLLQYF. CDR3 DNA: TGTGCCAGCAGCTTGGCCTCAGGCTTACTACAGTACTTC.

This clone was seen once. The chain links TRBV11-2 to TRBJ2-5; 7 bases match TRBD1. The V and J ends lost 1 base and 1 base, in that order; junction bases with no gene match: 6. Germline values: CDR1 SGHAT, CDR2 FQNNGV. The length of the CDR3 is 16 residues. The CDR3 loop is CASSLVYRGPQETQYF. CDR3 coding DNA: TGTGCCAGCAGCTTAGTTTACAGGGGACCCCAAGAGACCCAGTACTTC.

The rearrangement joins TRBV21-1 to TRBJ1-1; the DNA was not used to check the table's D call, TRBD1. TRBV21-1 is termed a pseudogene. The CDR3 sequence is 18 residues long. CDR3 coding DNA: TGTGCCAGCAGCAAAGGGGGCGGTAAAGGACGTCCGAACACTGAAGCTTTCTTT. Its translation is CASSKGGGKGRPNTEAFF.

The chain uses TRBV28 and TRBJ2-7; D may be TRBD1 (6 bases). CDR3 length equals 14 residues. CDR1 and CDR2 from the germline V gene are MDHEN and SYDVKM. With 3 bases removed from V and 3 bases from J, the gap between germline ends came to 12 bases. Written as DNA, the CDR3 is TGTGCCAGCAGTTTCACGACAGGAAGCTACGAGCAGTACTTC. It is translated as CASSFTTGSYEQYF.

The gene calls are TRBV11-2 and TRBJ2-5; no clear D gene. V dropped 0 bases and J dropped 0 bases, with 14 bases sitting between them. There are 17 residues in the CDR3. Germline loops: CDR1 SGHAT, CDR2 FQNNGV. The CDR3 protein is CASSLDPGPTYQETQYF. The CDR3 bases are TGTGCCAGCAGCTTAGATCCTGGACCCACGTACCAAGAGACCCAGTACTTC.

The chain recombines TRBV5-1 with TRBJ1-1; D is unresolved. Germline-derived CDR1 and CDR2 are SGHRS and YFSETQ. Trimming removed 6 bases at V and 0 bases at J, with 15 bases between. This CDR3 has 15 residues. CDR3 bases: TGCGCCAGCACCACCCGTGGAGAGGTGAACACTGAAGCTTTCTTT. This translates into CASTTRGEVNTEAFF. The variable domain in full, completed from reference TRBV5-1 and TRBJ1-1, reads KAGVTQTPRYLIKTRGQQVTLSCSPISGHRSVSWYQQTPGQGLQFLFEYFSETQRNKGNFPGRFSGRQFSNSRSEMNVSTLELGDSALYLCASTTRGEVNTEAFFGQGTRLTVV.

The chain employs TRBV28 and TRBJ2-5; 8 positions match TRBD1. CDR3 length equals 18 residues. CDR1 is MDHEN, CDR2 SYDVKM, per germline. V shed 2 bases and J 4 bases; nucleotides not matched to a gene: 15. Here the CDR3 DNA reads TGTGCCAGCAGTTTAGCCCGGTGGCAGGGGGCCCAGGGAGAGACCCAGTACTTC. Residues: CASSLARWQGAQGETQYF.

Of note for this clone: This CDR3 is also generated by other DNA sequences in the sample. The V gene is TRBV5-1, the J gene TRBJ2-1, with unresolved D. The CDR3 covers 15 residues. The germline CDR1 and CDR2 sequences are SGHRS and YFSETQ. Trimming removed 0 bases from V and 0 bases from J, with 7 bases in between. The chain's CDR3 is CASSLGVSSYNEQFF. CDR3 bases: TGCGCCAGCAGCTTGGGAGTGAGCTCCTACAATGAGCAGTTCTTC.

The V gene is TRBV7-8, the J gene TRBJ2-7; D uncertain. This CDR3 comprises 14 residues. Germline assignment: CDR1 SGHVS and CDR2 FQNEAQ. V lost 0 bases, J lost 0 bases, and 6 bases lay in between. CDR3 protein: CASSLASSSYEQYF. For the CDR3, the DNA is TGTGCCAGCAGCTTAGCTAGTAGCTCCTACGAGCAGTACTTC.

The rearrangement links TRBV4-1 to TRBJ2-5, with D tentatively TRBD2 (5 bases). The V gene's germline CDR1 is MGHRA and CDR2 YSYEKL. The V end was cut by 7 bases, the J end by 1 base, with 16 bases between. CDR3 length: 15 residues. CDR3 protein: CASTPRTGFQETQYF. The CDR3 DNA reads as TGCGCCAGCACCCCAAGAACGGGGTTCCAAGAGACCCAGTACTTC.

The J gene is TRBJ2-7, the V gene TRBV5-1; D possibly corresponds to TRBD2 (6 bases). V was clipped by 0 bases and J by 1 base, with 11 bases between them. The CDR3 runs to 15 residues. Germline CDR1 is SGHRS and CDR2 is YFSETQ. This chain's CDR3 is CASSLAGTDSYEQYF. The CDR3 nucleotides are TGCGCCAGCAGCTTGGCTGGGACTGATTCCTACGAGCAGTACTTC.